This paragraph reports one T cell receptor (beta chain). Its target is unknown. This record belongs to a study of shared clonotypes between healthy human individuals. General study points: Naive subsets generally had larger estimated richness than memory subsets.

Each sample came from a Caucasian adult donor living in Nashville, Tennessee. This CDR3 contains 13 residues. The V and J ends lost 3 bases and 1 base respectively, with 7 bases between them. Germline assignment: CDR1 SGHRS and CDR2 YFSETQ. Libraries were prepared by immunoSEQ multiplex PCR; TCRdb keeps only in-frame clonotypes and omits some of them. The sample holds around 200,000 clones, approximately 92% seen once. The chain combines TRBV5-1 with TRBJ1-1; the D is unclear. The clonotype was recovered from a woman aged 25-40 years in good health. The source material was naive CD4+ T cells sorted from blood. Subset described: CD45RA+ positively selected. CDR3 region: CASSWSENTEAFF. For the CDR3, the DNA is TGCGCCAGCAGCTGGTCGGAGAACACTGAAGCTTTCTTT.